The clone carrying this T cell receptor beta chain was recorded once. This record belongs to a study of cytotoxic CD8 clonotypes in ibrutinib-treated CLL. The CDR3 contains 14 residues. Germline-derived CDR1 and CDR2 are SGHAT and FQNNGV. V lost 5 bases and J 4 bases, leaving 14 bases between the germline ends. The repertoire was sequenced with immunoSEQ multiplex PCR; TCRdb's copy has only in-frame clones and lacks some. The data hold about 80,000 clones, with roughly 80% observed a single time. Source: PBMCs, taken after 12 months of ibrutinib treatment. This sequence joins TRBV11-2 and TRBJ2-5; tentatively, D is TRBD2 (5 bases). The sequence came from a human donor with chronic lymphocytic leukemia. In DNA form, the CDR3 reads TGTGCCAGCAGCCAAGGGAGTGGAGGAGAGACCCAGTACTTC. Translated, it gives CASSQGSGGETQYF.